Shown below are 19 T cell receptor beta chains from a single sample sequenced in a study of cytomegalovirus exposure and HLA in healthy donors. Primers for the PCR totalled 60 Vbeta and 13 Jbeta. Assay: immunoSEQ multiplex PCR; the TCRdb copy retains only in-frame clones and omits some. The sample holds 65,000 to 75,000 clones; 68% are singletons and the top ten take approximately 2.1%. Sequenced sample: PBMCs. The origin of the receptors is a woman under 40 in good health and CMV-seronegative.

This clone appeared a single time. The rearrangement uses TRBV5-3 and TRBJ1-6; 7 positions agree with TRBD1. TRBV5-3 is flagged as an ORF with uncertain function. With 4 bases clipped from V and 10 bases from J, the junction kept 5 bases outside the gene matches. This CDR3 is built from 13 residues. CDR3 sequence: CARSRTGSSPLHF. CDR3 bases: TGTGCCAGAAGCAGGACAGGCTCCTCACCCCTCCACTTT.

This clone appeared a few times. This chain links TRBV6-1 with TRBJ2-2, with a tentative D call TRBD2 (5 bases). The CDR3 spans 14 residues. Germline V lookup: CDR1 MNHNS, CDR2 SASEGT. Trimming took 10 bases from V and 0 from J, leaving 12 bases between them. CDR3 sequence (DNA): TGTGCCACCCTGGGAGTCCCGAACACCGGGGAGCTGTTTTTT. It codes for CATLGVPNTGELFF.

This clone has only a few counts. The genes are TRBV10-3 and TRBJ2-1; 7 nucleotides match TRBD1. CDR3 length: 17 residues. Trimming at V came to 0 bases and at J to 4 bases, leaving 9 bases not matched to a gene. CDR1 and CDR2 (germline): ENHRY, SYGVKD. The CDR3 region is CAISESKKGGVYNEQFF. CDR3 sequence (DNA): TGTGCCATCAGTGAGTCGAAGAAAGGGGGCGTATACAATGAGCAGTTCTTC.

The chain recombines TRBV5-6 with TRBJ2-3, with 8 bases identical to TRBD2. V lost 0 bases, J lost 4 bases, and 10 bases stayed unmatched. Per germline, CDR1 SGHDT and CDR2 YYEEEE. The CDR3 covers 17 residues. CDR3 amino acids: CASSLALRGDAADTQYF. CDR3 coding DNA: TGTGCCAGCAGCTTGGCACTGCGGGGGGACGCGGCAGATACGCAGTATTTT. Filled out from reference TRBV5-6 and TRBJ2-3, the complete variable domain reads DAGVTQSPTHLIKTRGQQVTLRCSPKSGHDTVSWYQQALGQGPQFIFQYYEEEERQRGNFPDRFSGHQFPNYSSELNVNALLLGDSALYLCASSLALRGDAADTQYFGPGTRLTVL.

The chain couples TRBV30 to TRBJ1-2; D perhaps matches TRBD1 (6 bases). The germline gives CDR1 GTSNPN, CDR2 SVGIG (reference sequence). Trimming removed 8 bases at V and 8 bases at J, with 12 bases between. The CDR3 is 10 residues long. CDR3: CARGGRGYTF. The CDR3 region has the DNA TGTGCCCGGGGGGGGCGAGGCTACACCTTC.

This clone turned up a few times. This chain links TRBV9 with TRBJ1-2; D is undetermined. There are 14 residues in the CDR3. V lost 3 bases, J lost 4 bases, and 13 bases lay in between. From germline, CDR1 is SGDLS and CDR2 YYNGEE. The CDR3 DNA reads TGTGCCAGCAGCGCTACACGAGGAGGCTATGGCTACACCTTC. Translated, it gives CASSATRGGYGYTF.

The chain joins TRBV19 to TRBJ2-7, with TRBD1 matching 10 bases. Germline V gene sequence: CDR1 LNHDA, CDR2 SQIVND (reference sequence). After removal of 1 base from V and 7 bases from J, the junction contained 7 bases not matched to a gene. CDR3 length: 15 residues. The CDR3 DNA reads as TGTGCCAGTAGTATAGGACAGGGGGCCCCGAGTGAGCAGTACTTC. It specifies CASSIGQGAPSEQYF.

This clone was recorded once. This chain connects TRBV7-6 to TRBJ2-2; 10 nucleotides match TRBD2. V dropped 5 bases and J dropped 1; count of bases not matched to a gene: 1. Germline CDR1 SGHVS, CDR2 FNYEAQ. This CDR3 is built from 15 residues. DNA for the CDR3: TGTGCCAGCAGCGGGACTAGCGTGAACACCGGGGAGCTGTTTTTT. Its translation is CASSGTSVNTGELFF.

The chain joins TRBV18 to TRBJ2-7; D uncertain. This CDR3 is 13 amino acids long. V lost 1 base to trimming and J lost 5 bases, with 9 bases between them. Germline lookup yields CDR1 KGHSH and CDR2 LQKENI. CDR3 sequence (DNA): TGTGCCAGCTCACCACGAGGATGGGACGAGCAGTACTTC. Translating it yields CASSPRGWDEQYF. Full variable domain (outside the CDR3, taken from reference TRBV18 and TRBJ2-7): NAGVMQNPRHLVRRRGQEARLRCSPMKGHSHVYWYRQLPEEGLKFMVYLQKENIIDESGMPKERFSAEFPKEGPSILRIQQVVRGDSAAYFCASSPRGWDEQYFGPGTRLTVT.

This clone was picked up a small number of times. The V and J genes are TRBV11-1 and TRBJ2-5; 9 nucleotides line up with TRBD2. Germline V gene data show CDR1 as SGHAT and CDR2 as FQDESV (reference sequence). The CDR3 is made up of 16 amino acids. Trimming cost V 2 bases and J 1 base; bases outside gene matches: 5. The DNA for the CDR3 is TGTGCCAGCAGCTTAACGGCGGGGGGGGGCCAAGAGACCCAGTACTTC. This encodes CASSLTAGGGQETQYF.

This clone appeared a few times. The CDR3 region has the DNA TGTGCCAGCAGCTTAGCGGGGGGCTACGAGCAGTACTTC. Translating gives CASSLAGGYEQYF. The chain uses TRBV7-3 and TRBJ2-7; TRBD2 matches 8 bases. The V gene end was trimmed by 2 bases and the J gene end by 3 bases; junction bases not matched to a gene: 0. The CDR3 spans 13 residues. Germline V lookup: CDR1 SGHTA, CDR2 FQGTGA.

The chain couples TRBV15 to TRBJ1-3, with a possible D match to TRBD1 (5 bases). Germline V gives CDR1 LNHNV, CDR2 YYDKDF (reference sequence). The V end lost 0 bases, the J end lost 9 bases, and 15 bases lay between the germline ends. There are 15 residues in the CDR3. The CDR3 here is CATSREWDSGTTIYF. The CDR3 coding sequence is TGTGCCACCAGCAGAGAGTGGGACTCGGGGACCACCATATATTTT.

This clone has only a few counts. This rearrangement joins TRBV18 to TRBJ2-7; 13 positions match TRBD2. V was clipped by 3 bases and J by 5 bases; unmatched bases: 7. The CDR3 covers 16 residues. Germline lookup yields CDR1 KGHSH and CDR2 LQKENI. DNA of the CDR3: TGTGCCAGCTCACCTACTAGCGGGGGGGCAGTGGACGAGCAGTACTTC. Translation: CASSPTSGGAVDEQYF.

In DNA, the CDR3 is TGTGCCAGCAGCTTAAGTGCGGGAAGCTACGAGCAGTACTTC. Translated: CASSLSAGSYEQYF. The V gene is TRBV11-3, the J gene TRBJ2-7, with a tentative D call TRBD2 (6 bases). Germline CDR1 and CDR2: SGHNT and YENEEA. V was shortened by 2 bases and J by 3 bases, with 11 bases between the two germline ends. The CDR3 has 14 residues.

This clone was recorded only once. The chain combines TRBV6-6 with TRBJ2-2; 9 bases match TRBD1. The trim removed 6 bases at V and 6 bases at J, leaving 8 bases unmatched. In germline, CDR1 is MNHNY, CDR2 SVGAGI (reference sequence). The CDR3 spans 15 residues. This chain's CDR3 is CASRGSTGGAGELFF. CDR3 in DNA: TGTGCCAGCAGGGGGTCGACAGGGGGGGCCGGGGAGCTGTTTTTT.

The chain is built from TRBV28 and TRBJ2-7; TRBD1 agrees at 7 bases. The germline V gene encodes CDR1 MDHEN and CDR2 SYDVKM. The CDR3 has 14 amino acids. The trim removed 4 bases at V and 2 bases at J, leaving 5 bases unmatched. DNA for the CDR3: TGTGCCAGCAGTTACTACAGGGGAGCCTACGAGCAGTACTTC. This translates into CASSYYRGAYEQYF. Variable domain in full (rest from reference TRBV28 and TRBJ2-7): DVKVTQSSRYLVKRTGEKVFLECVQDMDHENMFWYRQDPGLGLRLIYFSYDVKMKEKGDIPEGYSVSREKKERFSLILESASTNQTSMYLCASSYYRGAYEQYFGPGTRLTVT.

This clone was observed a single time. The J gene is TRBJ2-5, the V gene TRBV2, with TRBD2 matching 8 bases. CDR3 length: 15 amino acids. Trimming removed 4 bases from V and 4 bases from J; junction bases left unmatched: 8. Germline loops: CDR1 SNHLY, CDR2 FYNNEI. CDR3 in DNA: TGTGCCAGCAGTGCCGGGACTAGGGGCGTAGAGACCCAGTACTTC. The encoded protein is CASSAGTRGVETQYF.

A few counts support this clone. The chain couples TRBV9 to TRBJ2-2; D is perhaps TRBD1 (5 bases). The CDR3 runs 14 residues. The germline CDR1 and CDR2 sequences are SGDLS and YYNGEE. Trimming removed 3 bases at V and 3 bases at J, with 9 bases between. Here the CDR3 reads CASSETVYTGELFF. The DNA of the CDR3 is TGTGCCAGCAGCGAGACAGTGTACACCGGGGAGCTGTTTTTT.

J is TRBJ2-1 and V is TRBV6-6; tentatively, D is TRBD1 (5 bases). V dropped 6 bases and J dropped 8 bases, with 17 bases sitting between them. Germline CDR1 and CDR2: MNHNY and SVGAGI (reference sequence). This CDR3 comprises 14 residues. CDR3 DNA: TGTGCCAGCAGCGCGCGGACAACCTTGGATGAGCAGTTCTTC. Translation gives CASSARTTLDEQFF.